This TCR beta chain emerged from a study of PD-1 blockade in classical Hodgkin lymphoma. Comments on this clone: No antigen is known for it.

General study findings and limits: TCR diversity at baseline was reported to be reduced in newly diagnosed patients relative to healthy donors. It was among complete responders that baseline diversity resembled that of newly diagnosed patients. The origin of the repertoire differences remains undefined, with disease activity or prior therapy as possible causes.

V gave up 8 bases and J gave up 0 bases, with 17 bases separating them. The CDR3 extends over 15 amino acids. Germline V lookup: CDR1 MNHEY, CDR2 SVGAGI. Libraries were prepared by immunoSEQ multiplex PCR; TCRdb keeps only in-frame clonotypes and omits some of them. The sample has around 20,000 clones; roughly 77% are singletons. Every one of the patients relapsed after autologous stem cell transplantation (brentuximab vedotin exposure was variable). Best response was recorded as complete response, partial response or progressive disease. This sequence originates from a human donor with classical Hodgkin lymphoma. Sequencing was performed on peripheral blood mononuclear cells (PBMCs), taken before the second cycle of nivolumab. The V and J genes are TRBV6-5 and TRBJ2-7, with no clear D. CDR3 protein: CASALDRPGSYEQYF. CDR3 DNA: TGTGCCAGCGCGTTAGATAGACCCGGCTCCTACGAGCAGTACTTC.